This is a list of T cell receptor beta chains from one sample in a study of blood T cell repertoires in COVID-19. This table comes from immunoSEQ multiplex PCR, and its TCRdb copy is limited to in-frame clones, with some not included. Of roughly 410,000 clones in the sample, 89% are singletons; the top ten hold about 1.4%. Sequencing was carried out using peripheral blood. The receptors shown here come from a woman in her forties with COVID-19, enrolled during active disease. Both conserved end residues are trimmed from each CDR3. A clone size is listed for some rows: how often the clone was seen (once, few, many), or a class if it is expanded.

V	size	J	CDR3
TRBV6-1	once	TRBJ1-1	ASSEAANTEAF
TRBV7-3	NA	TRBJ1-1	ASSLRQNTEAF
TRBV27	once	TRBJ1-2	ASSTPSGPKDGYT
TRBV27	NA	TRBJ2-5	ASSFPYGTQY
TRBV7-9	once	TRBJ2-7	ASSIFTEGYEQY
TRBV4-3	NA	TRBJ2-3	ASSQGGATPWADTQY
TRBV6-2/TRBV6-3	NA	TRBJ2-1	ASSHGELFYNEQF
TRBV7-2	NA	TRBJ1-2	ASSPAGTAGGYT
TRBV28	NA	TRBJ1-1	ASTPPRVATEAF
TRBV10-3	NA	TRBJ1-4	AISPGTRDEKLF
TRBV15	few	TRBJ1-5	ATSRDTSSGHSNQPQH
TRBV5-1	NA	TRBJ1-2	ASSSRGNYGYT
TRBV5-1	NA	TRBJ2-3	ASSLASVDTQY
TRBV28	NA	TRBJ1-1	ASSLDRVTEAF
TRBV27	NA	TRBJ1-1	ASSFLFPGTGKNTEAF
TRBV30	few	TRBJ1-5	AWSVRDRQPQH
TRBV27	NA	TRBJ2-1	ASSLKTGGNEQF
TRBV27	few	TRBJ1-4	ASSLYKGGFNEKLF
TRBV19	NA	TRBJ1-2	ASSQLTVRADYGYT
TRBV6-2/TRBV6-3	NA	TRBJ2-7	ASSGQGIYSLSYEQY
TRBV4-3	NA	TRBJ1-1	ASSQEITTEAF
TRBV29-1	NA	TRBJ1-1	SGLGVREAF
TRBV3-1/TRBV3-2	NA	TRBJ2-7	ASSHNLRRTDSSYEQY
TRBV6-2/TRBV6-3	NA	TRBJ1-2	ASSPGHSYGYT
TRBV5-6	NA	TRBJ2-3	ASSLERTGEDTQY
TRBV19	NA	TRBJ2-3	ASSQGVPTDTQY
TRBV4-3	NA	TRBJ1-1	ASSQFGAMNTEAF
TRBV5-1	NA	TRBJ2-5	ASSLAGEGETQY
TRBV6-4	NA	TRBJ2-3	ASRRLAGAGDTQY
TRBV13	NA	TRBJ2-5	ASSLNRGQETQY
TRBV18	NA	TRBJ2-1	ASSPPPGLAGGEQF
TRBV21-1	NA	TRBJ1-5	ATIPGGAGNQPQH
TRBV4-1	NA	TRBJ1-1	ASSRDVGQGTTEAF
TRBV19	NA	TRBJ1-5	ASRQGGSGEPQH
TRBV5-1	NA	TRBJ2-5	ASSLAGGIMETQY
TRBV30	NA	TRBJ2-3	AWNMRVSTDTQY
TRBV4-1	NA	TRBJ2-7	ASSLRGTGDSYEQY
TRBV28	NA	TRBJ1-2	ASSFPGVGYT
TRBV7-9	NA	TRBJ1-4	ASSNTGGHEKLF
TRBV7-2	once	TRBJ1-1	ASSTQGGTEAF
TRBV10-3	NA	TRBJ1-2	AISDRDRGPHGYT
TRBV19	NA	TRBJ1-2	ASRPQGRNYGYT
TRBV2	NA	TRBJ2-3	ASSIIQGVGTDTQY
TRBV6-2/TRBV6-3	NA	TRBJ1-6	ASSSEGNSPLH
TRBV2	NA	TRBJ1-1	ASQRDRGLNTEAF